The 21 T cell receptor beta chains in this list originate from one sample, sequenced in a study of early T cells in non-severe SARS-CoV-2 infection. MiXCR, run by TCRdb on the 5' RACE reads, gives a single entry per CDR3 protein. This sample carries 57,000 or so distinct CDR3 sequences, around 12% of them seen once, and the ten largest clones take approximately 1.2%. Sequenced here: whole blood, sampled at baseline. These receptors all come from an adult who was a healthcare worker with PCR-confirmed SARS-CoV-2 infection or an uninfected control (not recorded which). The donor label of this sample is uncertain.

This clonotype was seen ten or more times. The gene calls are TRBV7-9 and TRBJ1-2; D may be TRBD1 (5 bases). V shed 2 bases and J shed 1 base, with 17 bases lying between them. Germline V gene data show CDR1 as SEHNR and CDR2 as FQNEAQ (reference sequence). The CDR3 loop spans 17 amino acids. CDR3 DNA: TGTGCCAGCAGCTTATGGGGCTCAGGACGGATTAACTATGGCTACACCTTC. Encoded protein: CASSLWGSGRINYGYTF.

This chain links TRBV19 with TRBJ1-4; unclear D gene. The CDR3 is 13 residues long. Germline loops: CDR1 LNHDA, CDR2 SQIVND (reference sequence). Trimming pared 1 base from V and 8 bases from J, leaving 8 bases between. In nucleotides, the CDR3 is TGTGCCAGTAGTATAGGACCTGGAGAAAAACTGTTTTTT. Protein product: CASSIGPGEKLFF.

The chain recombines TRBV3-1 with TRBJ2-2; no firm D call. V lost 0 bases and J lost 6, with 14 bases in between. Germline V gives CDR1 LGHDT, CDR2 YNNKEL (reference sequence). The CDR3 length is 16 residues. The CDR3 DNA reads TGTGCCAGCAGCCAAGATCCGGTGGGTCGTTCCGGGGAGCTGTTTTTT. Amino acids: CASSQDPVGRSGELFF.

This clonotype was seen repeatedly, ten times or more. V is TRBV5-4 and J is TRBJ1-6; D remains ambiguous. The CDR3 runs to 14 residues. CDR1 is SGHNT, CDR2 YYREEE, per germline (reference sequence). The V end lost 0 bases, the J end lost 14 bases, and 15 bases lay between the germline ends. The CDR3 here is CASSLDKTVSALHF. CDR3 in DNA: TGTGCCAGCAGCTTGGATAAAACCGTTTCGGCCCTCCACTTT.

The sample holds a few counts of this clonotype. The chain is built from TRBV20-1 and TRBJ1-2; TRBD1 might be the D (5 bases). This CDR3 comprises 18 residues. Trimming took 5 bases from V and 2 from J, leaving 27 bases between them. Germline V gene sequence: CDR1 DFQATT, CDR2 SNEGSKA (reference sequence). In DNA form, the CDR3 reads TGCAGTGCTCCAGGACTTTCACAGGCCTCTCTCTCGAACTATGGCTACACCTTC. Translated: CSAPGLSQASLSNYGYTF.

The CDR3 loop reads CASSQVVLARTDTQYF. CDR3 bases: TGTGCCAGCAGCCAAGTTGTACTAGCGCGCACAGATACGCAGTATTTT. The chain joins TRBV3-1 to TRBJ2-3, with 7 positions matching TRBD2. CDR1 and CDR2 (germline): LGHDT, YNNKEL (reference sequence). The ends lost 1 base at V and 1 base at J; junction bases unmatched: 5. The CDR3 is 16 amino acids.

This clonotype was observed a handful of times. This chain connects TRBV20-1 to TRBJ2-3; 10 bases agree with TRBD2. V lost 3 bases to trimming and J lost 7 bases; unmatched junction nucleotides: 10. The CDR3 has 15 residues. Germline CDR1 DFQATT, CDR2 SNEGSKA (reference sequence). CDR3 in amino acids: CSARPQAGGLNTQYF. The CDR3 bases are TGCAGTGCTAGGCCCCAAGCGGGGGGGTTGAATACGCAGTATTTT.

This clonotype was detected many times. V gene TRBV14 combines with J gene TRBJ2-3; 11 bases line up with TRBD2. The J segment lost 4 bases and the V segment lost 0 bases, leaving 9 bases of the junction unmatched. This CDR3 contains 18 residues. The germline gives CDR1 SGHDN, CDR2 FVKESK. The CDR3 DNA sequence: TGTGCCAGCAGCCAAGAAGGGCTAGCGGGGGGCAGAGCAGATACGCAGTATTTT. Its translation: CASSQEGLAGGRADTQYF.

This clonotype showed up just a few times. The rearrangement joins TRBV6-5 to TRBJ2-3; 7 bases match TRBD2. V was clipped by 7 bases and J by 2 bases; unmatched bases: 9. The CDR3 is 15 amino acids. CDR1 and CDR2 (germline): MNHEY, SVGAGI. In DNA form, the CDR3 reads TGTGCCAGCACCTCGGGGAGCGGGGCCACAGATACGCAGTATTTT. Residues: CASTSGSGATDTQYF.

At least ten counts were recorded for this clonotype. This chain uses TRBV12-3 or TRBV12-4 with TRBJ1-6; TRBD1 is a possible D gene (6 bases). With 3 bases removed from V and 7 bases from J, the gap between germline ends came to 13 bases. The CDR3 spans 15 residues. The CDR3 loop reads CASSFIGGANSPLHF. In DNA, the CDR3 is TGTGCCAGCAGTTTTATCGGGGGCGCCAATTCACCCCTCCACTTT.

V and J are TRBV9 and TRBJ2-3; D is unclear. CDR1 and CDR2 (germline): SGDLS, YYNGEE. The V gene lost 3 bases and the J gene lost 4 bases, with 3 bases spanning the gap. The CDR3 is 11 amino acids. CDR3 sequence reads: CASSASDTQYF. The CDR3 DNA reads as TGTGCCAGCAGCGCTTCAGATACGCAGTATTTT.

The chain has TRBV6-4 and TRBJ1-2; TRBD1 agrees at 8 bases. With 2 bases clipped from V and 7 bases from J, the junction kept 3 bases outside the gene matches. The CDR3 runs 13 residues. Germline V lookup: CDR1 MRHNA, CDR2 SNTAGT. The CDR3, as DNA: TGTGCCAGCAGTGACGACAGGGGAATTGGCTACACCTTC. It encodes CASSDDRGIGYTF.

This chain uses TRBV19 with TRBJ2-1; no clear D. CDR1 LNHDA and CDR2 SQIVND come from the germline V gene (reference sequence). Trimming pared 5 bases from V and 6 bases from J, leaving 8 bases between. The CDR3 is made up of 12 amino acids. The CDR3 DNA is TGTGCCAGTAGTCGACAACGCAATGAGCAGTTCTTC. Its protein is CASSRQRNEQFF.

The chain joins TRBV7-2 to TRBJ2-3; no clear D gene. V gave up 5 bases and J gave up 0 bases, with 15 bases separating them. The CDR3 covers 16 residues. CDR1 and CDR2 (germline): SGHTA, FQGNSA. As DNA, the CDR3 is TGTGCCAGCAGCGAACGAGGTACCACTAGCACAGATACGCAGTATTTT. This codes for CASSERGTTSTDTQYF.

Many counts were recorded for this clonotype. The chain's CDR3 is CASSRDRVVKGNTIYF. CDR3 bases: TGTGCCAGCAGTCGCGACCGGGTAGTAAAGGGAAACACCATATATTTT. This rearrangement joins TRBV2 to TRBJ1-3; D is unclear. The CDR3 has 16 residues. Trimming left V 5 bases short and J 4 bases short, with 18 bases between. Looked up from germline, CDR1 is SNHLY and CDR2 is FYNNEI.

This clonotype was detected a few times. The rearrangement joins TRBV7-7 to TRBJ2-5, with D tentatively TRBD1 or TRBD2 (7 bases each). V gave up 7 bases and J gave up 2 bases, with 20 bases separating them. CDR3 length equals 16 residues. From germline, CDR1 is SSHAT and CDR2 FNYEAQ (reference sequence). The CDR3 region is CASTRPTGEGQETQYF. The CDR3 coding sequence is TGTGCCAGCACTCGTCCCACAGGGGAGGGACAAGAGACCCAGTACTTC.

This clonotype has at least ten counts. CDR3: CASSLGLASDTQYF. The CDR3 DNA follows: TGCGCCAGCAGCTTGGGACTAGCTTCAGATACGCAGTATTTT. The V call is TRBV5-1, the J call TRBJ2-3; TRBD2 matches 7 bases. CDR3 length: 14 amino acids. Looked up from germline, CDR1 is SGHRS and CDR2 is YFSETQ. With 0 bases clipped from V and 4 bases from J, the junction kept 2 bases outside the gene matches.

This clonotype appeared a few times. This rearrangement joins TRBV7-3 to TRBJ1-2; tentatively, D is TRBD1 (5 bases). This CDR3 is 15 amino acids long. Germline assignment: CDR1 SGHTA and CDR2 FQGTGA. With 2 bases removed from V and 6 bases from J, the gap between germline ends came to 16 bases. CDR3 coding DNA: TGTGCCAGCAGCTTAGAGGATCGGGGGATCGATGGCTACACCTTC. This gives the protein CASSLEDRGIDGYTF.

This clonotype appeared many times. The chain is built from TRBV6-5 and TRBJ2-3, with D possibly TRBD2 on 6 matching bases. The CDR3 loop spans 15 amino acids. Trimming removed 0 bases at V and 2 bases at J, with 9 bases between. CDR1 MNHEY and CDR2 SVGAGI come from the germline V gene. The CDR3 region is CASSYSGEATDTQYF. For the CDR3, the DNA is TGTGCCAGCAGTTACTCTGGGGAGGCCACAGATACGCAGTATTTT.

The chain links TRBV14 to TRBJ2-2; 10 bases line up with TRBD1. The CDR3 consists of 15 residues. Trimming cost V 8 bases and J 3 bases; bases outside gene matches: 6. Germline V gives CDR1 SGHDN, CDR2 FVKESK. The CDR3 region is CASSQTGGYTGELFF. The CDR3 bases are TGTGCCAGCTCCCAGACAGGGGGCTACACCGGGGAGCTGTTTTTT.

This sequence joins TRBV7-2 and TRBJ2-3, with D tentatively TRBD2 (5 bases). Trimming shortened V by 5 bases and J by 1 base, and 10 bases separated the two germline ends. This CDR3 is 14 amino acids long. Looked up from germline, CDR1 is SGHTA and CDR2 is FQGNSA. The chain's CDR3 is CASSLSRGTDTQYF. CDR3 coding DNA: TGTGCCAGCAGCCTCTCGCGGGGCACAGATACGCAGTATTTT.